One sample yielded the 6 T cell receptor beta chains listed below, sequenced in a study of CD8 T cells in ankylosing spondylitis. TCRdb recomputed calls from the 5' RACE reads with MiXCR, one row per CDR3 protein. The data show about 360,000 distinct CDR3 sequences, 20% seen once. Sequencing was done on a sample of blood, either unsorted or a sorted T cell fraction (not recorded which). The receptors come from a male donor with ankylosing spondylitis or in good health (not recorded which).

The chain joins TRBV4-1 to TRBJ2-3, with 7 bases identical to TRBD1. Germline trimming cut 0 bases from V and 4 bases from J; bases unmatched to any gene: 13. Per the germline V gene, CDR1 is MGHRA and CDR2 is YSYEKL. The CDR3 spans 18 residues. CDR3 region: CASSQDIGMGTEADTQYF. The DNA for the CDR3 is TGCGCCAGCAGCCAAGATATCGGGATGGGGACAGAGGCAGATACGCAGTATTTT.

This chain links TRBV12-3 or TRBV12-4 with TRBJ2-3; tentatively, D is TRBD1 (7 bases). The CDR3 is made up of 15 amino acids. V lost 8 bases and J lost 3, with 18 bases in between. DNA of the CDR3: TGTGCCAGCCTCCCCCAGGGGGGCAGGACAGATACGCAGTATTTT. It yields the protein CASLPQGGRTDTQYF.

This chain joins TRBV7-9 and TRBJ1-3; D is undetermined. V dropped 0 bases and J dropped 3 bases, with 9 bases sitting between them. Germline values: CDR1 SEHNR, CDR2 FQNEAQ (reference sequence). This CDR3 contains 15 residues. DNA for the CDR3: TGTGCCAGCAGCTTAGCTCAGCCCGATGGAAACACCATATATTTT. Translating it yields CASSLAQPDGNTIYF.

This chain joins TRBV7-9 and TRBJ2-3; no firm D call. Germline V gene data show CDR1 as SEHNR and CDR2 as FQNEAQ (reference sequence). CDR3 size: 14 residues. Trimming shortened V by 2 bases and J by 3 bases, and 9 bases separated the two germline ends. CDR3 coding DNA: TGTGCCAGCAGCTTATCCTACAGTACAGATACGCAGTATTTT. Residues: CASSLSYSTDTQYF.

V is TRBV24-1 and J is TRBJ2-1; tentatively, D is TRBD1 (5 bases). Looked up from germline, CDR1 is KGHDR and CDR2 is SFDVKD. This CDR3 is 17 amino acids long. Trimming took 5 bases from V and 4 from J, leaving 20 bases between them. CDR3 sequence: CATSGPLENRPYNEQFF. The CDR3 bases are TGTGCCACCAGTGGCCCCCTGGAGAACAGGCCTTACAATGAGCAGTTCTTC.

This clonotype was seen a few times. V gene TRBV20-1 combines with J gene TRBJ1-2; TRBD1 matches 8 bases. Trimming took 1 base from V and 6 from J; bases not matched to a gene: 10. Germline CDR1 and CDR2: DFQATT and SNEGSKA (reference sequence). The CDR3 runs 15 residues. The DNA for the CDR3 is TGCAGTGCTAGAGCTATGACAGGGGTATTGGATGGCTACACCTTC. The encoded protein is CSARAMTGVLDGYTF.